The 18 T cell receptor beta chains given below trace back to one sample, sequenced in a study of T cells in Graves' hyperthyroidism and ophthalmopathy. RNA transcripts served as the template for amplifying TCR beta CDR3 regions. The study used the HTBI primer set for a first-round RT-PCR of the TCR CDR3. Each CDR3 protein gets one entry after TCRdb re-called the multiplex PCR reads with MiXCR. The sample carries about 610,000 distinct CDR3 sequences, under 15% recorded once. Sequencing input: blood. These receptors were taken from a woman aged 40 to 50 with Graves' ophthalmopathy.

This clonotype was recorded at least ten times. The gene calls are TRBV28 and TRBJ2-7, with 10 nucleotides matching TRBD1. Germline V lookup: CDR1 MDHEN, CDR2 SYDVKM. The ends lost 5 bases at V and 2 bases at J; junction bases unmatched: 3. This CDR3 spans 14 amino acids. The CDR3: CASSRQGATYEQYF. Written as DNA, the CDR3 is TGTGCCAGCAGTAGACAGGGGGCCACCTACGAGCAGTACTTC.

The chain links TRBV30 to TRBJ2-7; TRBD1 matches at 9 bases. CDR1 and CDR2 from the germline V gene are GTSNPN and SVGIG (reference sequence). Unmatched junction bases numbered 1, after V lost 1 base and J lost 3 bases. This CDR3 has 13 residues. In DNA, the CDR3 is TGTGCCTGGAGTGGGGACAGGGTCTACGAGCAGTACTTC. Translating it yields CAWSGDRVYEQYF.

This rearrangement joins TRBV19 to TRBJ1-6; maybe TRBD1 (5 bases). The CDR3 has 16 amino acids. The V end lost 4 bases, the J end lost 2 bases, and 12 bases lay between the germline ends. CDR1 and CDR2 from the germline V gene are LNHDA and SQIVND (reference sequence). For the CDR3, the DNA is TGTGCCAGTAGTACCTCGACAGTCACCTATAATTCACCCCTCCACTTT. It specifies CASSTSTVTYNSPLHF.

This clonotype was seen ten or more times. V gene TRBV28 combines with J gene TRBJ2-7; D gene uncertain. V lost 4 bases and J lost 0, with 13 bases in between. The germline V gene encodes CDR1 MDHEN and CDR2 SYDVKM. This CDR3 region has 15 residues. CDR3 nucleotide sequence: TGTGCCAGCAGTTCCCCACTTATCAGCTCCTACGAGCAGTACTTC. It translates to CASSSPLISSYEQYF. The variable domain in full, completed from reference TRBV28 and TRBJ2-7, reads DVKVTQSSRYLVKRTGEKVFLECVQDMDHENMFWYRQDPGLGLRLIYFSYDVKMKEKGDIPEGYSVSREKKERFSLILESASTNQTSMYLCASSSPLISSYEQYFGPGTRLTVT.

This clonotype appeared many times. The chain uses TRBV10-3 and TRBJ2-2; 7 positions match TRBD1. V trimming: 4 bases; J trimming: 1 base; junction bases outside the gene matches: 6. Germline V gives CDR1 ENHRY, CDR2 SYGVKD. The CDR3 spans 16 residues. CDR3 region: CAISVLGTENTGELFF. CDR3 sequence (DNA): TGTGCCATCAGTGTACTAGGGACAGAGAACACCGGGGAGCTGTTTTTT.

This clonotype was seen only a few times. The chain is built from TRBV11-2 and TRBJ2-3; 7 positions match TRBD2. The CDR3 consists of 18 residues. In germline, CDR1 is SGHAT, CDR2 FQNNGV. The trim removed 5 bases at V and 2 bases at J, leaving 16 bases unmatched. CDR3: CASSPSTTGGSPTDTQYF. In DNA, the CDR3 is TGTGCCAGCAGCCCCTCGACGACTGGCGGGAGTCCCACAGATACGCAGTATTTT.

This clonotype was seen only a few times. The rearrangement links TRBV6-2 or TRBV6-3 to TRBJ2-2; 9 bases are a match to TRBD2. V gave up 2 bases and J gave up 6 bases; unmatched junction bases: 7. Germline V lookup: CDR1 MNHEY, CDR2 SVGEGT. The CDR3 is 16 amino acids. In nucleotides, the CDR3 is TGTGCCAGCAGTTACGGGGGACTAGCCCTCCCCGGGGAGCTGTTTTTT. Encoded protein: CASSYGGLALPGELFF.

The rearrangement links TRBV11-1 to TRBJ2-2, with a weak D call TRBD1 (6 bases). Germline V gene sequence: CDR1 SGHAT, CDR2 FQDESV (reference sequence). This CDR3 spans 16 amino acids. V was cut by 5 bases and J by 0 bases, with 13 bases left in between. The CDR3 coding sequence is TGTGCCAGCAGCCCCTACGGGACACCGAACACCGGGGAGCTGTTTTTT. Translation: CASSPYGTPNTGELFF.

This clonotype was counted at least ten times. CDR3 residues: CASSLRGYGAYEQYF. DNA of the CDR3: TGTGCCAGCAGCCTCAGGGGTTATGGAGCCTACGAGCAGTACTTC. The chain uses TRBV13 and TRBJ2-7; possible D gene TRBD1, 6 bases. Germline V CDR1 and CDR2: PRHDT, FYEKMQ (reference sequence). V lost 5 bases to trimming and J lost 2 bases, with 16 bases between them. The CDR3 runs to 15 residues.

This clonotype was observed a few times. The chain is built from TRBV6-5 and TRBJ2-2; 8 nucleotides match TRBD2. Germline-derived CDR1 and CDR2 are MNHEY and SVGAGI. Unmatched junction bases numbered 10, after V lost 5 bases and J lost 8 bases. The CDR3 length is 15 residues. The CDR3, as DNA: TGTGCCAGCAGTCTACCGGGACTAGGTGGGGGGGAGCTGTTTTTT. Translation: CASSLPGLGGGELFF.

This clonotype came up many times. This chain links TRBV12-3 or TRBV12-4 with TRBJ2-7, with a possible D match to TRBD2 (5 bases). This CDR3 has 15 residues. Trimming cost V 5 bases and J 0 bases, with 14 bases left between them. The CDR3: CASSRTADYSYEQYF. For the CDR3, the DNA is TGTGCCAGCAGTCGAACAGCAGACTACTCCTACGAGCAGTACTTC.

V gene TRBV10-3 combines with J gene TRBJ2-7; 8 bases are a match to TRBD1. The CDR3 covers 14 residues. Germline CDR1 and CDR2: ENHRY and SYGVKD. V lost 0 bases to trimming and J lost 3 bases; unmatched junction nucleotides: 1. The CDR3: CAISESGTGYEQYF. CDR3 sequence (DNA): TGTGCCATCAGTGAGTCCGGGACAGGCTACGAGCAGTACTTC.

In this sample, this clonotype turned up many times. The V and J genes are TRBV11-2 and TRBJ2-2; 10 bases fit TRBD1. In germline, CDR1 is SGHAT, CDR2 FQNNGV. J lost 7 bases, V lost 6 bases, and 8 bases had no gene match. CDR3 size: 15 residues. The CDR3 DNA reads as TGTGCCAGCAGGACCGGGACAGGGGACATCGGGGAGCTGTTTTTT. Protein sequence: CASRTGTGDIGELFF.

This clonotype showed up many times. This chain joins TRBV20-1 and TRBJ1-1, with TRBD1 as a possible D gene (6 bases). The CDR3 extends over 12 amino acids. CDR1 and CDR2 (germline): DFQATT, SNEGSKA (reference sequence). With 0 bases removed from V and 8 bases from J, the gap between germline ends came to 10 bases. In nucleotides, the CDR3 is TGCAGTGCTAGAGAGGGGGGGCTGGAAGCTTTCTTT. It codes for CSAREGGLEAFF.

The genes are TRBV6-1 and TRBJ1-1; D may be TRBD1 (6 bases). CDR1 MNHNS and CDR2 SASEGT come from the germline V gene. V was cut by 6 bases and J by 6 bases, with 14 bases left in between. This CDR3 spans 13 amino acids. The CDR3 reads CASRKDSLPEAFF. DNA for the CDR3: TGTGCCAGCAGAAAGGACAGTTTACCTGAAGCTTTCTTT.

This clonotype has at least ten counts. Germline and junction disagree at one end, which may indicate a read error. The chain couples TRBV6-5 to TRBJ2-7; D call uncertain. This CDR3 comprises 16 residues. Germline assignment: CDR1 MNHEY and CDR2 SVGAGI. For the CDR3, the DNA is TGTGCCAGCAGCTACTCGCTAGGCAGGTGGCTTGACGAGCAGTACTTC. Translating gives CASSYSLGRWLDEQYF.

This clonotype was picked up many times. The chain recombines TRBV7-9 with TRBJ1-2; 8 nucleotides agree with TRBD1. Germline CDR1 SEHNR, CDR2 FQNEAQ (reference sequence). V was clipped by 5 bases and J by 7 bases; unmatched bases: 9. This CDR3 contains 14 residues. This chain's CDR3 is CASSPGQGLSGYTF. In DNA, the CDR3 is TGTGCCAGCAGCCCCGGACAGGGTTTAAGTGGCTACACCTTC.

This clonotype was seen a handful of times. The gene calls are TRBV7-9 and TRBJ2-2, with D possibly being TRBD2 (5 bases). Trimming left V 8 bases short and J 13 bases short, with 23 bases between. Germline V gives CDR1 SEHNR, CDR2 FQNEAQ (reference sequence). This CDR3 has 14 amino acids. The DNA for the CDR3 is TGTGCCAGCCCCGACCTCGACCGGGGAGTTGTGCTGTTTTTT. Translating gives CASPDLDRGVVLFF.